This is a list of T cell receptor beta chains from one sample in a study of T and B cells in COVID-19 patients. A single record per CDR3 protein comes from TCRdb applying MiXCR to the multiplex PCR reads. The sample lists about 8,200 distinct CDR3 sequences, 40% occurring once. The sequencing input was blood. These TCRs come from a human donor who had recovered from COVID-19. Each CDR3 is given with its conserved first and last residue. D genes are given only for firm matches. A clone size is listed for some rows: how often the clone was seen (once, few, many), or a class if it is expanded.

clone_size j_call v_call d_call cdr3_nt cdr3_aa
- TRBJ2-2 TRBV6-1 TRBD1 TGTGCCAGCAGAATCAAACCGGACAGGGGTCCGACCGGGGAGCTGTTTTTT CASRIKPDRGPTGELFF
few TRBJ1-5 TRBV29-1 - TGCAGCGTGGGCCGGGGTAGAAATCAGCCCCAGCATTTT CSVGRGRNQPQHF
few TRBJ1-4 TRBV29-1 - TGCAGCGTTGAAAGCGTGATGGGAAATGAAAAACTGTTTTTT CSVESVMGNEKLFF
- TRBJ2-1 TRBV10-3 - TGTGTTATCGCGCAGGGTAACGATGAGCAGTTCTTC CVIAQGNDEQFF
medium-sized TRBJ2-1 TRBV11-1 - TGTGCCAGCAGCCCGAGGGGGAGTTTCTCCTACAATGAGCAGTTCTTC CASSPRGSFSYNEQFF
- TRBJ2-6 TRBV27 - TGTGCCAGCACTCCAATGATCTGGGAGGGGGCCAACGTCCTGACTTTC CASTPMIWEGANVLTF
medium-sized TRBJ2-2 TRBV11-3 - TGTGCCAGCAGCCGTGGAGCCGGGGAGCTGTTTTTT CASSRGAGELFF
medium-sized TRBJ2-2 TRBV19 - TGTGCCAGTACTGCAGGGTGGGCCGGGGAGCTGTTTTTT CASTAGWAGELFF
once TRBJ1-1 TRBV7-6 - TGTGCCAGCAGCTTAGGATGGGACCGGGACACTGAAGCTTTCTTT CASSLGWDRDTEAFF
- TRBJ1-1 TRBV6-5 - TGTGCCAGCAGACCTCTATTGACAAGCATGAACACTGAAGCTTTCTTT CASRPLLTSMNTEAFF
- TRBJ2-5 TRBV18 TRBD1 TGTGCCAGCTCACCGGGGGACAGGGGGGAGACCCAGTACTTC CASSPGDRGETQYF
- TRBJ1-5 TRBV18 - TGTGCCAGCTCACTCGACAGTGGGGATCAGCCCCAGCATTTT CASSLDSGDQPQHF
- TRBJ2-6 TRBV6-1 TRBD1 TGTGCCACCTCATTGTGGGGACAGATCGACTCTGGGGCCAACGTCCTGACTTTC CATSLWGQIDSGANVLTF
- TRBJ2-3 TRBV6-1 TRBD1 TGTGCCAGCTCACCCGGGACAGGGGGCACAGATACGCAGTATTTT CASSPGTGGTDTQYF
- TRBJ1-3 TRBV19 - TGTGCCAGTCGAGGGGAAAGAAGCTTTGGAAACACCATATATTTT CASRGERSFGNTIYF
once TRBJ1-1 TRBV29-1 TRBD1 TGCAGCGCCCGACAGGGGGGCACTGAAGCTTTCTTT CSARQGGTEAFF
- TRBJ1-1 TRBV11-3 TRBD1 TGTGCCAGCAGGGGACAGGGGAAGAGCACTGAAGCTTTCTTT CASRGQGKSTEAFF
few TRBJ1-6 TRBV19 TRBD1 TGTGCCAGTATGGACAGGAGCTCCTATAATTCACCCCTCCACTTT CASMDRSSYNSPLHF
- TRBJ2-2 TRBV9 TRBD2 TGTGCCAGCAGCGTAGAAAGGGTTACTAGCGGGGGGCCCGCGAACACCGGGGAGCTGTTTTTT CASSVERVTSGGPANTGELFF
- TRBJ2-7 TRBV5-5 - TGTGCCAGCAGCTTGGGACAGGAGATCTACGAGCAGTACTTC CASSLGQEIYEQYF
- TRBJ2-2 TRBV6-2/TRBV6-3 - TGTGCCAGCACTCACAGGGTGGGGGAGCTGTTTTTT CASTHRVGELFF
- TRBJ1-4 TRBV15 TRBD1 TGTGCCACCAGCAGAGGAGACAGGGCTGATGAAAAACTGTTTTTT CATSRGDRADEKLFF
- TRBJ2-7 TRBV28 TRBD1 TGTGCCAGCAGTATAATACGGCGGACAGGACTTATTTACGAGCAGTACTTC CASSIIRRTGLIYEQYF
few TRBJ1-5 TRBV6-5 - TGTGCCAGCAGGCCTGGCAGCAATCAGCCCCAGCATTTT CASRPGSNQPQHF
- TRBJ1-4 TRBV6-2/TRBV6-3 - TGTGCCAGCAGCGGCGGCACTAATGAAAAACTGTTTTTT CASSGGTNEKLFF
- TRBJ2-6 TRBV12-3/TRBV12-4 - TGTGCCAGCACCCTGGCTGGGGCCAACGTCCTGACTTTC CASTLAGANVLTF
medium-sized TRBJ2-2 TRBV19 - TGTGCCAGTAGTCAGGGGCTTGCGAACACCGGGGAGCTGTTTTTT CASSQGLANTGELFF
- TRBJ1-1 TRBV11-3 - TGTGCCAGCAGCCTGGGAGGGGGGGAGGTAGCTTTCTTT CASSLGGGEVAFF
- TRBJ2-2 TRBV12-3/TRBV12-4 - TGTGCCAGCAGAAGACAGATAACGTACACCGGGGAGCTGTTTTTT CASRRQITYTGELFF
medium-sized TRBJ2-2 TRBV19 - TGTGCCAGTAGTACCGTTCCGAACACCGGGGAGCTGTTTTTT CASSTVPNTGELFF
few TRBJ2-2 TRBV10-3 TRBD2 TGTGCCACGGGGACTAGCGGGAACACCGGGGAGCTGTTTTTT CATGTSGNTGELFF
- TRBJ2-5 TRBV18 TRBD2 TGTGCCAGCTCAGGGACTAGCGGCCAAGAGACCCAGTACTTC CASSGTSGQETQYF
once TRBJ1-1 TRBV30 - TGTGCCTGGAGTCCCGCCGGGGGAGAAGCTTTCTTT CAWSPAGGEAFF
- TRBJ2-3 TRBV29-1 - TGCAGCGTGAGGTCGGGGGTGGGTACGCAGTATTTT CSVRSGVGTQYF
medium-sized TRBJ2-3 TRBV19 TRBD1 TGTGCCAGTAGTATAGGTTGGGGACAGGGGACAGATACGCAGTATTTT CASSIGWGQGTDTQYF
- TRBJ1-6 TRBV2 - TGTGCCAGCACCCCGGGCGGGGCGGGTAATTCACCCCTCCACTTT CASTPGGAGNSPLHF
few TRBJ2-3 TRBV15 - TGTGCCACCAGCAGAGATGGGGGCTTGGGCACAGATACGCAGTATTTT CATSRDGGLGTDTQYF
few TRBJ2-1 TRBV10-1 TRBD2 TGCGCCAGCAGCCCCTCCGGGACTAGCGGCTCGGGGGAGCAGTTCTTC CASSPSGTSGSGEQFF
- TRBJ1-4 TRBV5-1 TRBD1 TGCGCCAGCAGCTTGGGGACAGGGGTTAGAGCTAATGAAAAACTGTTTTTT CASSLGTGVRANEKLFF
- TRBJ1-1 TRBV19 - TGTGCCAGTAGTATAGATTATAAAGCTTTCTTT CASSIDYKAFF
- TRBJ2-7 TRBV6-6 - TGTGCCAGCAGCAACGAAATCAGGCCCTACGAGCAGTACTTC CASSNEIRPYEQYF
few TRBJ1-5 TRBV27 - TGTGCCAGCAGTTTCCCCCGGCCCCAGCATTTT CASSFPRPQHF
- TRBJ2-5 TRBV11-3 - TGTGCCAGCAGCCCAGGACTTGCTATGGAGACCCAGTACTTC CASSPGLAMETQYF
few TRBJ2-1 TRBV19 - TGTGCCAGTAGTCAGGGACGCCCCCGATCGCATAGCTCCTACAATGAGCAGTTCTTC CASSQGRPRSHSSYNEQFF
- TRBJ2-2 TRBV5-4 - TGTGCCAGCAGCCAGGAGGGTCGGGGGACCGGGGAGCTGTTTTTT CASSQEGRGTGELFF
few TRBJ2-3 TRBV13 - TGTGCCAGCAGCTTGGGGGTGGCGGATACGCAGTATTTT CASSLGVADTQYF
- TRBJ1-2 TRBV19 TRBD1 TGTGCCAGTAGTATCCGGGACAGTGGCTACACCTTC CASSIRDSGYTF
medium-sized TRBJ2-2 TRBV19 - TGTGCCAGTAAACAGGCGGGGGCAAACACCGGGGAGCTGTTTTTT CASKQAGANTGELFF
- TRBJ2-1 TRBV6-6 TRBD2 TGTGCCAGCAGAAGAGCGGGGGAAGACAATGAGCAGTTCTTC CASRRAGEDNEQFF
- TRBJ2-2 TRBV21-1 - TGTGCCAGCAGCAAAGGGGGAAGCGGGAAGGACACCGGGGAGCTGTTTTTT CASSKGGSGKDTGELFF
few TRBJ2-6 TRBV27 TRBD1 TGTGCCAGCAGTTTATTGGACAGGGCGCTCTCTGGGGCCAACGTCCTGACTTTC CASSLLDRALSGANVLTF
few TRBJ1-3 TRBV19 - TGTGCCAGTAGTATTTCGTCGAGCTCTGGAAACACCATATATTTT CASSISSSSGNTIYF
- TRBJ1-1 TRBV29-1 TRBD1 TGCAGCGTTATAGGGGGCGCGACTGAAGCTTTCTTT CSVIGGATEAFF
- TRBJ2-5 TRBV5-6 - TGTGCCAGCAGCTCACCGGCCCCCGGGGAGACCCAGTACTTC CASSSPAPGETQYF
large TRBJ2-3 TRBV19 - TGTGCCAGTAGTATGGTGGATACAGATACGCAGTATTTT CASSMVDTDTQYF
- TRBJ1-2 TRBV19 - TGTGCCAGTACCCCCCCTGGCCTTTCGGGCAGCTCAAACTATGGCTACACCTTC CASTPPGLSGSSNYGYTF
few TRBJ1-6 TRBV19 - TGTGCCAGTAGTATCGAGGGGTCGAATTCACCCCTCCACTTT CASSIEGSNSPLHF
- TRBJ1-1 TRBV19 - TGTGCCAGTAGTACCCAAAGGGGCCTAGAAGCTTTCTTT CASSTQRGLEAFF
- TRBJ1-1 TRBV6-2/TRBV6-3 - TGTGCCAGCAGCCGAGACGGGGGGAACACTGAAGCTTTCTTT CASSRDGGNTEAFF
- TRBJ1-5 TRBV18 TRBD1 TGTGCCAGCTCTCATACTGCCGGGACAGGAGCCGCCCAAGGGCCCCAGCATTTT CASSHTAGTGAAQGPQHF